The T cell receptor gamma chain described here comes from a study of intestinal T cells in coeliac disease (dated by TCRdb to 2020 to 2022). As for the study more broadly: Coeliac patients were much younger than controls, with mean ages of around 15 versus 51 years in the TRG cohort. Duodenal biopsies from about ten coeliac disease patients and about ten non-coeliac controls were included in the TCR-delta (TRD) cohort. Duodenal biopsies from a few dozen coeliac disease patients and around 21 non-coeliac controls made up a second, larger TCR-gamma (TRG) cohort.

With respect to this clone: Its cognate antigen has yet to be identified. Base quality data are lacking; no much larger clone is found one base away.

For each case, genomic DNA was extracted from ten 5-um FFPE scrolls with the QIAamp DNA FFPE tissue kit. To test whether coeliac disease can be classified from the TCR repertoire, the study used fully anonymised formalin-fixed paraffin-embedded duodenal biopsies that were not needed for diagnosis. Beyond this particular receptor, the publication reports: Of around 54 biopsies, around 50 (about 94%) were correctly classified by TRG clustering, which had a reported leave-one-out accuracy of around 90%. In training, clustering based on TRD kmers put all 20 or so biopsies in the right class, and the reported leave-one-out accuracy was 91%. FFPE-derived DNA was found to be relatively degraded, and loss of a proportion of TCR sequences in each sample was likely caused by this degradation. Coeliac and control groups differed significantly in age, although an age-split analysis did not yield significant classification. Repeated CDR3 amino acid sequences could not be distinguished from PCR duplicates in the analysis.

The library was obtained by multiplex PCR. The instrument given in TCRdb is Ion Torrent PGM. TRG repertoires were amplified from 150 to 200 ng of biopsy DNA using the LymphoTrack kit, whose primers carry Illumina adapters. TRG amplicons were purified with AMPure XP beads, quantified on a 2100 Bioanalyzer, and pooled equimolarly. An Ion PGM instrument was used to sequence the TRG libraries. On the authors' methods: FastX removed reads in which more than 10% of nucleotides fell below the per-patient third-quartile quality score. Reads were aligned with IMGT/HighV-QUEST to assign V, D and J genes, identify CDR3 regions and assess functionality. After the sequences were translated into amino acids, every sequence predicted to be non-functional was thrown out. CDR3s were split into kmers with and without positional annotation, PCA was performed on kmer frequencies, and samples were clustered using all 1023 combinations of PCs 1-10. Leave-one-out cross-validation was used to validate the classification, with parameters re-optimised on the remaining samples in each round. Using the vegan R package, Shannon diversity was calculated from repeated random subsamples whose size matched the lowest read count. Via CATT, TCRdb reprocessed the public reads, and rows with identical DNA were then joined. TCRdb's processing, not the authors', yielded these V and J calls. This sample is represented by fewer than 650 gamma-chain clones; 50% to 65% of them were singletons. In total, the top ten clones hold 15% to 20% of the sample.

Via the germline V gene (reference sequence), CDR1 is VTNTFY and CDR2 YDVSTARD. Taken from cysteine to phenylalanine, the CDR3 has 16 residues. Only the CDR3 DNA stays, 48 bases, in frame from base 1. V lost 12 bases and J lost 2 bases, and the count of bases not matched to a germline gene is 22. The chain links TRGV3 with TRGJ1 or TRGJ2. The sample taken for sequencing was a duodenal biopsy. This TCR was recovered from a human donor with celiac disease. Read as DNA, the sequence is TGTGCCGACCTGGGACAACAGGCCATGCATTATTATAAGAAACTCTTT. Its product reads: CADLGQQAMHYYKKLF.